The T cell receptor beta chain described here comes from a study of T cells in Graves' hyperthyroidism and ophthalmopathy. Authors of the study amplified TCR beta CDR3 regions from RNA transcripts. The HTBI primer set was used in a first-round RT-PCR of the TCR CDR3. TCRdb re-called the multiplex PCR reads through MiXCR, storing one row per CDR3 protein. The data contain around 500,000 distinct CDR3 sequences, about 20% of them singletons. The germline V gene has CDR1 MNHGY and CDR2 SVAAGI. The CDR3 loop spans 15 amino acids. The V segment lost 4 bases and the J segment 4 bases; nucleotides outside the gene matches: 5.

The chain is built from TRBV6-9 and TRBJ2-2; 8 bases align to TRBD2. The material sequenced was blood. This receptor was obtained from a woman aged 65 to 85 with Graves' ophthalmopathy. As DNA, the CDR3 is TGTGCCAGCAGTTCGACTAGCGTGAGCACCGGGGAGCTGTTTTTT. Protein product: CASSSTSVSTGELFF.